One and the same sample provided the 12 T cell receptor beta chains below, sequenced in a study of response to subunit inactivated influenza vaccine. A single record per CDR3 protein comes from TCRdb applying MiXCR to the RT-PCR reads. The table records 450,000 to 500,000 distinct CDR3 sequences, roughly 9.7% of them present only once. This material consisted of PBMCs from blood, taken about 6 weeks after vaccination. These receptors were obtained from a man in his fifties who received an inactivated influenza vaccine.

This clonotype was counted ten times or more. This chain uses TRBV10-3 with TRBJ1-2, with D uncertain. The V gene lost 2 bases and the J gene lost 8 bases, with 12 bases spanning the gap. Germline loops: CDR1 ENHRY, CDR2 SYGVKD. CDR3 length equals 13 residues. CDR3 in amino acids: CAISEPSGGGYTF. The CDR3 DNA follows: TGTGCCATCAGTGAGCCCTCAGGCGGAGGCTACACCTTC.

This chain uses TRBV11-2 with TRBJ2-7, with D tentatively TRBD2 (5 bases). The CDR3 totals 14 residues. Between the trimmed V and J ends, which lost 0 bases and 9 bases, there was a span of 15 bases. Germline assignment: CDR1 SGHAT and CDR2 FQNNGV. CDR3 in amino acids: CASSLDSGSTGQYF. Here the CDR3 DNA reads TGTGCCAGCAGCTTAGATTCGGGATCGACGGGGCAGTACTTC.

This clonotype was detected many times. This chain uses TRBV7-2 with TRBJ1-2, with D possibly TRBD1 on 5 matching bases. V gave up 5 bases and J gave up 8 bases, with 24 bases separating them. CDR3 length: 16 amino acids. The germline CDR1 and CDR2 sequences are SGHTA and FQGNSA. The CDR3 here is CASSPTRDSTLGGYTF. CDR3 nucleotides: TGTGCCAGCAGCCCGACCCGGGACTCTACCTTGGGGGGCTACACCTTC.

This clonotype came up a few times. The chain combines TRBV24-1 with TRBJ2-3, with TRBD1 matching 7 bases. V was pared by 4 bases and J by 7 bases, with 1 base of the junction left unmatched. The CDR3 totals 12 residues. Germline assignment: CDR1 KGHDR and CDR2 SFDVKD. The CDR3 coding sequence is TGTGCCACCAGTGAACAGGGGAATACGCAGTATTTT. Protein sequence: CATSEQGNTQYF.

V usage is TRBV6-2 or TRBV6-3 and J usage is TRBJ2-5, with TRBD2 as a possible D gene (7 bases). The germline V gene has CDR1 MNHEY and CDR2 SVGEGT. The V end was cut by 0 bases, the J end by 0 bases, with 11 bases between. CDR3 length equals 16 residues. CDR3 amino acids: CASSYSAGAYQETQYF. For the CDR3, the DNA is TGTGCCAGCAGTTACTCGGCGGGGGCCTACCAAGAGACCCAGTACTTC.

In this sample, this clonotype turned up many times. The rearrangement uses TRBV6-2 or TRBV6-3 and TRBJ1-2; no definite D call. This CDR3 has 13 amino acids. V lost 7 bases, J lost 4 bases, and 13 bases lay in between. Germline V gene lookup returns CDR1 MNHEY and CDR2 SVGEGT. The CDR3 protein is CASTPDGSYGYTF. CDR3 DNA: TGTGCCAGCACCCCGGACGGTTCCTATGGCTACACCTTC.

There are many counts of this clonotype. The CDR3 coding sequence is TGTGCCAGCAGTTCCCGAGGAGGGGCCGGCTACACCTTC. Its protein is CASSSRGGAGYTF. This sequence joins TRBV12-3 or TRBV12-4 and TRBJ1-2; a weak D match, TRBD1 (5 bases). This CDR3 has 13 residues. V lost 4 bases to trimming and J lost 8 bases, with 14 bases between them.

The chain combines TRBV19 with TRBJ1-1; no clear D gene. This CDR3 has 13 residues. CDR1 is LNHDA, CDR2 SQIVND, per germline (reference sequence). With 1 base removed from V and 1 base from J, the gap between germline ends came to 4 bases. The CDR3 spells CASSIARNTEAFF. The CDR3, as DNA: TGTGCCAGTAGTATAGCGAGGAACACTGAAGCTTTCTTT.

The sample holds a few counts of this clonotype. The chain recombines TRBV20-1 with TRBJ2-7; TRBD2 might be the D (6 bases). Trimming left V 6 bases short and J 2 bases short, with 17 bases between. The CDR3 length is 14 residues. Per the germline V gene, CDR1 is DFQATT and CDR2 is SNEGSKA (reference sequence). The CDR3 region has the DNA TGCAGTGCCACGGGGGAGCAGCGGACCTACGAGCAGTACTTC. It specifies CSATGEQRTYEQYF.

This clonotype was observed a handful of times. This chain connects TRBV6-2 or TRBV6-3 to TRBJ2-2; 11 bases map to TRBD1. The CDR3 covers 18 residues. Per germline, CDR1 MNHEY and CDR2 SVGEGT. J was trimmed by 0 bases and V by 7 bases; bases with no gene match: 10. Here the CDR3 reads CASTTGTGGVPNTGELFF. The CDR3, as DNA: TGTGCCAGCACCACCGGGACAGGGGGGGTCCCGAACACCGGGGAGCTGTTTTTT.

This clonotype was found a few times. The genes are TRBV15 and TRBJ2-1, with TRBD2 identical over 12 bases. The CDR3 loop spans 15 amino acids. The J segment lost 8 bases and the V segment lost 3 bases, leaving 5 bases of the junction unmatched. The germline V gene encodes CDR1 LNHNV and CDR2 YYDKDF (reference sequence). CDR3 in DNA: TGTGCCACCAGCAGGGAACTAGCGGGAGGCTATGAGCAGTTCTTC. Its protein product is CATSRELAGGYEQFF.

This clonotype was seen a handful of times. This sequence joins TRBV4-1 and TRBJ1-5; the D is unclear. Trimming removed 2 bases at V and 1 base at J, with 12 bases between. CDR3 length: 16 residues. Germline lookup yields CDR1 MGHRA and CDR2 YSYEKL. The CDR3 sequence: CASSQTGHPSNQPQHF. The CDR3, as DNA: TGCGCCAGCAGCCAAACGGGCCATCCAAGCAATCAGCCCCAGCATTTT.